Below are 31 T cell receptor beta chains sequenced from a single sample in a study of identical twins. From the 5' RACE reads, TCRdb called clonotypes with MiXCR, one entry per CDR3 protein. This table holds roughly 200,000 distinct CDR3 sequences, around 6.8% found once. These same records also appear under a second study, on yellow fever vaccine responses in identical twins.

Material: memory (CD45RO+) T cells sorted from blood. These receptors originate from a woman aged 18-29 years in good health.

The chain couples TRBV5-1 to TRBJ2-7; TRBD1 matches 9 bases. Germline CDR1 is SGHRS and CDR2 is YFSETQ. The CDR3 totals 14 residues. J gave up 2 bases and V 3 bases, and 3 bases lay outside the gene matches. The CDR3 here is CASSWGQGAYEQYF. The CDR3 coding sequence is TGCGCCAGCAGCTGGGGACAGGGAGCCTACGAGCAGTACTTC.

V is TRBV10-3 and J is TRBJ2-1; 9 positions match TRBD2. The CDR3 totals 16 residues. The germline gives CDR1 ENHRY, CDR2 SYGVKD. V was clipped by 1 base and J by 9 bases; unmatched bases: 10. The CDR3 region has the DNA TGTGCCATCAGTGAGTTGATCCAGCTAGCGGGACGTGAGCAGTTCTTC. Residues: CAISELIQLAGREQFF.

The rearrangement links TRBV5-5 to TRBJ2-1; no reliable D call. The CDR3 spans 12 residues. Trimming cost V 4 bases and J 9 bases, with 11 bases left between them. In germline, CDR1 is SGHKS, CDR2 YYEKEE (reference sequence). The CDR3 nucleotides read TGTGCCAGCAGCCTATCCCTGAGTGAGCAGTTCTTC. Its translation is CASSLSLSEQFF.

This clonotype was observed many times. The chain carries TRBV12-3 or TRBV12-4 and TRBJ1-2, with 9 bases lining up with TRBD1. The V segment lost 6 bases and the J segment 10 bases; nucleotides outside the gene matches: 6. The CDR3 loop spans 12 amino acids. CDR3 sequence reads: CASSPGQGSYTF. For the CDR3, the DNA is TGTGCCAGCAGCCCAGGACAGGGGTCCTACACCTTC.

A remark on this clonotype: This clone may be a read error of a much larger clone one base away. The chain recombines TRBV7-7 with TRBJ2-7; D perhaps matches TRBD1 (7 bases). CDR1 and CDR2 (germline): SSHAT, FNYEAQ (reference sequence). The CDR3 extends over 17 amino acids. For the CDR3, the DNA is TGTGCTATCAGCTTAAACCGCGGGGACAGTTCAGTCTACGAGCAGTACTTC. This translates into CAISLNRGDSSVYEQYF.

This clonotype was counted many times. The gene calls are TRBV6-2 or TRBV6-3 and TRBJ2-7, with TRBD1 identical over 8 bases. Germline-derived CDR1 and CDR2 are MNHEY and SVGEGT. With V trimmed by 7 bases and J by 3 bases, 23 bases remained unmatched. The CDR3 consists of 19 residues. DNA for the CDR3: TGTGCCAGCACCTTACCGCGCAAGTCTCTGGCAGGGGGCCTCTACGAGCAGTACTTC. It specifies CASTLPRKSLAGGLYEQYF.

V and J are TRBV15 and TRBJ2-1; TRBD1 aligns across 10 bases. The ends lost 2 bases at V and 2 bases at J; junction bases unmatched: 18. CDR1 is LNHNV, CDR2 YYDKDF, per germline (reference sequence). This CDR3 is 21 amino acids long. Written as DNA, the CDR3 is TGTGCCACCAGCAGAACCACTGGGGACAGGGGCGGGGTTTTGCCCTACAATGAGCAGTTCTTC. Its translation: CATSRTTGDRGGVLPYNEQFF.

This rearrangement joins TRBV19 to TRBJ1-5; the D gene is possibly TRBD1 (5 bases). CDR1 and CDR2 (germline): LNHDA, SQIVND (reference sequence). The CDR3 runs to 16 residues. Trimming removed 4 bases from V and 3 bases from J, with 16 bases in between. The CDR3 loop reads CASSTQGYDPNQPQHF. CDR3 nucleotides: TGTGCCAGTAGTACTCAGGGCTACGATCCCAATCAGCCCCAGCATTTT.

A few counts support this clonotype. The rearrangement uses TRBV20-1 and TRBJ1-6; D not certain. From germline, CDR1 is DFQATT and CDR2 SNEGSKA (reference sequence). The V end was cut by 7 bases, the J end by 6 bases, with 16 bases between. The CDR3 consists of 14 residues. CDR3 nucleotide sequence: TGCAGTGGGCATGTCGAAAAGGCTAATTCACCCCTCCACTTT. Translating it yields CSGHVEKANSPLHF.

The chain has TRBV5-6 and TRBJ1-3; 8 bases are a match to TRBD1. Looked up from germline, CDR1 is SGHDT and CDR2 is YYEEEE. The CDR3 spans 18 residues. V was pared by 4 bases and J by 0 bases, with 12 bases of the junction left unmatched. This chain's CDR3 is CASSPGQGNPNSGNTIYF. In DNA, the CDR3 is TGTGCCAGCAGCCCTGGACAGGGTAATCCCAACTCTGGAAACACCATATATTTT.

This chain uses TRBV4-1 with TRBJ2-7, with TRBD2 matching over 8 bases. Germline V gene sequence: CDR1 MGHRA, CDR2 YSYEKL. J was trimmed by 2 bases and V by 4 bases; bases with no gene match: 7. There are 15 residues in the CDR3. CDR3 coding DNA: TGCGCCAGCAGCCCCCGGGGAGCGGGAGCCTACGAGCAGTACTTC. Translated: CASSPRGAGAYEQYF.

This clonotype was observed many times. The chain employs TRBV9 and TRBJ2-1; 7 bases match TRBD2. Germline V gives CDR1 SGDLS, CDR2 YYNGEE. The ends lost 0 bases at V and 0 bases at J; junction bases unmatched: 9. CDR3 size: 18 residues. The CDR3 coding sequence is TGTGCCAGCAGCGTAGAAAGCGGGGCAGGGTCCTCCTACAATGAGCAGTTCTTC. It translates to CASSVESGAGSSYNEQFF.

CDR3 region: CASIEAYEQYF. CDR3 coding DNA: TGTGCCAGCATTGAGGCCTACGAGCAGTACTTC. The chain joins TRBV2 to TRBJ2-7; D gene uncertain. With 7 bases removed from V and 2 bases from J, the gap between germline ends came to 6 bases. The CDR3 has 11 residues. In germline, CDR1 is SNHLY, CDR2 FYNNEI.

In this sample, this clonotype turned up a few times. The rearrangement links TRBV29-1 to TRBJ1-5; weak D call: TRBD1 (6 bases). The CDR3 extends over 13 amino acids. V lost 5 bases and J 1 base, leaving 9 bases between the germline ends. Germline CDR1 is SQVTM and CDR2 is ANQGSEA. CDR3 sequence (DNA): TGCAGCGTTAAACAGGGAAGCAATCAGCCCCAGCATTTT. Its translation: CSVKQGSNQPQHF.

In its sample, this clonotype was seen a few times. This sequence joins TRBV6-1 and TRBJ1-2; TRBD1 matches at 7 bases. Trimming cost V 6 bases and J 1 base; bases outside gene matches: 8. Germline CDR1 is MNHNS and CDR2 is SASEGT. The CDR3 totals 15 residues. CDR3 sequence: CASSGTVGFNYGYTF. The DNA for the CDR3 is TGTGCCAGCAGCGGGACAGTGGGATTTAACTATGGCTACACCTTC.

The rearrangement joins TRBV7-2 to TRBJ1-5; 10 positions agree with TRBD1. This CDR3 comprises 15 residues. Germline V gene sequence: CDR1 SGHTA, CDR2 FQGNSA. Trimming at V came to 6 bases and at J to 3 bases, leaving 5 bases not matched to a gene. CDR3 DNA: TGTGCCAGCAGTAGGGACAGGGGAAACAATCAGCCCCAGCATTTT. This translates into CASSRDRGNNQPQHF.

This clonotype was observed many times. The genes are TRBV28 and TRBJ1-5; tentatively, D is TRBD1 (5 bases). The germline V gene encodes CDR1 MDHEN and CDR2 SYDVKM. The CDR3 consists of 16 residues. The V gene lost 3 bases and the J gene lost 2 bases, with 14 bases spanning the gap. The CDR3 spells CASSFYARGGNQPQHF. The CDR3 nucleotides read TGTGCCAGCAGTTTTTATGCGAGGGGAGGCAATCAGCCCCAGCATTTT.

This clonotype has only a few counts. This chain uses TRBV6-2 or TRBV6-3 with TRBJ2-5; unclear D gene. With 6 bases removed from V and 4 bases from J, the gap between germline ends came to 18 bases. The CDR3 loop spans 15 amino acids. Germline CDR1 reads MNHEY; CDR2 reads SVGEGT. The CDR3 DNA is TGTGCCAGCAGCCCTATTCGGACCCGAGGAGAGACCCAGTACTTC. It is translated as CASSPIRTRGETQYF.

The CDR3 sequence is CASSPLVGYDTEAFF. The CDR3 DNA reads TGTGCCAGCAGCCCGTTGGTAGGGTATGATACTGAAGCTTTCTTT. The chain carries TRBV11-2 and TRBJ1-1; no reliable D call. Looked up from germline, CDR1 is SGHAT and CDR2 is FQNNGV. The CDR3 length is 15 residues. Trimming cost V 5 bases and J 5 bases, with 18 bases left between them.

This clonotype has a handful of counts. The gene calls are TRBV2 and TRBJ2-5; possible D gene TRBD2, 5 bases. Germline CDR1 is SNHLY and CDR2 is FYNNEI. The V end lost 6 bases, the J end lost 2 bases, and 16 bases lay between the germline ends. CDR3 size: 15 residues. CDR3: CASSPGTSLQETQYF. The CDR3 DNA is TGTGCCAGCAGCCCAGGTACTAGTTTGCAAGAGACCCAGTACTTC.

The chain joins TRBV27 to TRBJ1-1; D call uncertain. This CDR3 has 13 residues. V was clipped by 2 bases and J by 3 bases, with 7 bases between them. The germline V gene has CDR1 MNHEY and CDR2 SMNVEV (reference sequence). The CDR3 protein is CASSLNAYTEAFF. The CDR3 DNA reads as TGTGCCAGCAGTTTAAACGCTTACACTGAAGCTTTCTTT.

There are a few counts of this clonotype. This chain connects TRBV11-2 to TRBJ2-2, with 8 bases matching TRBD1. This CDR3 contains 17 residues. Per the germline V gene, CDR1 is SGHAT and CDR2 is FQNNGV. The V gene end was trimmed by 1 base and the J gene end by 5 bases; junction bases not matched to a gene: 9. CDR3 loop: CASSLVAAGGRTGELFF. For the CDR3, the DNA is TGTGCCAGCAGCTTAGTTGCGGCAGGGGGCCGAACCGGGGAGCTGTTTTTT.

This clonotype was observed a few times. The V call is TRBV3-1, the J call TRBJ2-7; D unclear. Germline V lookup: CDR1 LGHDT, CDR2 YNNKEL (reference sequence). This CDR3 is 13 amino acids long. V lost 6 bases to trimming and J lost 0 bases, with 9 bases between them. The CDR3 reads CASRLGASYEQYF. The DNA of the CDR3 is TGTGCCAGCAGATTAGGAGCCTCCTACGAGCAGTACTTC.

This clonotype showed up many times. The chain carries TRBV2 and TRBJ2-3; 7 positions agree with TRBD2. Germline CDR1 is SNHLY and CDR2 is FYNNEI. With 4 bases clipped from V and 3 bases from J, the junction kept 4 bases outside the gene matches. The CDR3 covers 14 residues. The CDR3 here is CASSGAGATDTQYF. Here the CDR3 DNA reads TGTGCCAGCAGTGGTGCGGGAGCGACAGATACGCAGTATTTT.

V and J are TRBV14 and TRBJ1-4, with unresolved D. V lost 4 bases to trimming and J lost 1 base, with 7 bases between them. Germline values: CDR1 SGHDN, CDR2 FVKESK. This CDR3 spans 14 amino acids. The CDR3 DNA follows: TGTGCCAGCAGCCGGATCCTAACTAATGAAAAACTGTTTTTT. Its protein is CASSRILTNEKLFF.

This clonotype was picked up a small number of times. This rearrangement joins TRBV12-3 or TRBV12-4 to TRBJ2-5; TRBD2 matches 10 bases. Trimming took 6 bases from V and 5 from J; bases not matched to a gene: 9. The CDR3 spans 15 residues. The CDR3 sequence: CASRPGTSVGETQYF. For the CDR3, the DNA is TGTGCCAGCAGGCCCGGGACTAGCGTTGGGGAGACCCAGTACTTC.

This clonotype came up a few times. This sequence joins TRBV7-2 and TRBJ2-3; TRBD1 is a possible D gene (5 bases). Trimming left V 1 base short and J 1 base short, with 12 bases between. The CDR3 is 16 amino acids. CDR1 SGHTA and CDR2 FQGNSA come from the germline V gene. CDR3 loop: CASSLGLGRGTDTQYF. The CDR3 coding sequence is TGTGCCAGCAGCTTAGGCCTAGGCAGGGGCACAGATACGCAGTATTTT. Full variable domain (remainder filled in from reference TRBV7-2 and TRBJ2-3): GAGVSQSPSNKVTEKGKDVELRCDPISGHTALYWYRQSLGQGLEFLIYFQGNSAPDKSGLPSDRFSAERTGGSVSTLTIQRTQQEDSAVYLCASSLGLGRGTDTQYFGPGTRLTVL.

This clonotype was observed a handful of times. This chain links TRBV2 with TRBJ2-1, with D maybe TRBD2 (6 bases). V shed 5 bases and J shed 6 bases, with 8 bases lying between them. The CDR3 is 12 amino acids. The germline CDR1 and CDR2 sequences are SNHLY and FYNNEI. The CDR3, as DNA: TGTGCCAGCAGTTGGGGGGTCAATGAGCAGTTCTTC. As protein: CASSWGVNEQFF. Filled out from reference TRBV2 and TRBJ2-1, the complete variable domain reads EPEVTQTPSHQVTQMGQEVILRCVPISNHLYFYWYRQILGQKVEFLVSFYNNEISEKSEIFDDQFSVERPDGSNFTLKIRSTKLEDSAMYFCASSWGVNEQFFGPGTRLTVL.

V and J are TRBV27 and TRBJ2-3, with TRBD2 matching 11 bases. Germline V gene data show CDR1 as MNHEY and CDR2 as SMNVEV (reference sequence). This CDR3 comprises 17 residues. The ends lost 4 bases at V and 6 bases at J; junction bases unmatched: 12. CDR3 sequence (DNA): TGTGCCAGCAGTTCCTCCGGGACTAGCGGCTTGCGGGATACGCAGTATTTT. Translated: CASSSSGTSGLRDTQYF.

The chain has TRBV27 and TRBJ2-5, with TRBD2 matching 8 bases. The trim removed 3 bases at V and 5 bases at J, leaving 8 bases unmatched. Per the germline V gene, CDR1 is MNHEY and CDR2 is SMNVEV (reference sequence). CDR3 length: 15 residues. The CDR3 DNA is TGTGCCAGCAGTTTGGCGTCGGGGGGGCCGGAGACCCAGTACTTC. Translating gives CASSLASGGPETQYF.

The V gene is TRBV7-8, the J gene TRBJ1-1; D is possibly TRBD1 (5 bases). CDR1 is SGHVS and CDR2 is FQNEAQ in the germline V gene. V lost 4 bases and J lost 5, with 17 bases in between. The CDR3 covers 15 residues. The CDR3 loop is CASSSNQIGETEAFF. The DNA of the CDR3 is TGTGCCAGCAGCTCAAATCAAATAGGGGAGACTGAAGCTTTCTTT.